The rows below give T cell receptor beta chains drawn from one sample of a study of control samples from healthy donors and cancer patients. Method: immunoSEQ multiplex PCR; TCRdb's copy keeps in-frame clones and lacks some. The profile shows 390,000 or so clones, approximately 92% of them singletons. Sequences were obtained from PBMCs. The receptors were gathered from a man in his forties with head and neck cancer. Both conserved end residues are trimmed from each CDR3. A D gene is named only where the DNA matches it firmly.

j_call d_call v_call cdr3_aa
TRBJ1-2 . TRBV6-5 ASSSIGFGYT
TRBJ2-5 . TRBV7-8 ASSQRLGPRETQY
TRBJ2-2 . TRBV27 ASSLYRVAGELF
TRBJ2-1 TRBD1 TRBV5-1 ASSRDSLGGDEQF
TRBJ2-1 TRBD2 TRBV3-1/TRBV3-2 ASSQEGLNLYNEQF
TRBJ2-5 . TRBV15 ATSRDLDSQETQY
TRBJ1-4 . TRBV18 ASSRLGGLATNEKLF
TRBJ2-1 . TRBV7-9 ASSLYSNSEQF
TRBJ2-7 TRBD2 TRBV30 AWSISGGREQY
TRBJ1-6 TRBD1 TRBV6-5 ASENRDSSPLH
TRBJ2-5 TRBD2 TRBV5-1 ASSFSSGVETQY
TRBJ1-3 . TRBV12-2 ASRLFGQPGNTIY
TRBJ1-1 . TRBV5-6 ASSLRRFRENTEAF
TRBJ1-4 TRBD1 TRBV7-9 ASSLEDTIQGLTEKLF
TRBJ1-1 TRBD1 TRBV28 ASRLGQKNTEAF
TRBJ2-7 . TRBV3-1/TRBV3-2 ASSQEHSGYEQY
TRBJ1-1 . TRBV29-1 SVEYYTEAF
TRBJ1-2 . TRBV5-4 ASSRTDTPSYT
TRBJ2-1 . TRBV5-1 ASSSATGSYNEQF
TRBJ1-3 . TRBV9 ASSSSDRAGNTIY
TRBJ1-1 TRBD1 TRBV19 ASSTGGAWNTEAF
TRBJ2-3 . TRBV7-2 ASSLEARLSTDTQY
TRBJ1-1 . TRBV7-8 ASSRGTPSTEAF
TRBJ1-1 . TRBV7-3 ASSPSHKGGDTEAF
TRBJ2-5 . TRBV13 ASSLGQQVQETQY
TRBJ2-1 TRBD2 TRBV3-1/TRBV3-2 ASSQARLAGDRQF
TRBJ2-2 . TRBV6-5 ASSYSRGRTGELF
TRBJ1-1 . TRBV5-1 ASSFQDRVNTEAF
TRBJ2-7 TRBD1 TRBV27 ASRTGVYEQY
TRBJ2-1 . TRBV6-2/TRBV6-3 ASSYSRNEQF
TRBJ2-7 . TRBV18 ASSSNMVKWGEQY
TRBJ2-7 . TRBV15 ATSRERGTHEQY
TRBJ1-4 TRBD1 TRBV28 ASSFTRGTGATNEKLF
TRBJ1-4 . TRBV4-2 ASSQGGRVDEKLF
TRBJ1-5 TRBD1 TRBV9 ASSLGTGFQPQH
TRBJ2-7 . TRBV3-1/TRBV3-2 ASSQGVRSSYEQY
TRBJ2-2 . TRBV7-3 ASSYSGSGELF
TRBJ1-1 . TRBV9 ASSGGTANTEAF
TRBJ1-5 . TRBV3-1/TRBV3-2 ASSRPNQPQH
TRBJ2-1 . TRBV5-1 ASSVGGSDEQF
TRBJ1-5 . TRBV29-1 SVKLADYSNQPQH
TRBJ2-6 . TRBV11-2 ASSYEPSPGANVLT
TRBJ1-1 . TRBV6-8 ASSRRQINKLNTEAF
TRBJ2-6 . TRBV7-9 ASSSSASGANVLT
TRBJ1-4 . TRBV7-9 ASSFGQTNEKLF